This T cell receptor beta chain was identified in a study of shared clonotypes between healthy human individuals. The overall study: Three plates each covered CD4 naive and memory; CD8 naive two, CD8 memory one.

CDR1 is LNHDA and CDR2 is SQIVND in the germline V gene (reference sequence). V shed 3 bases, J shed 2 bases, and the junction held 2 bases outside the gene matches. The CDR3 runs 14 residues. Researchers reported that CD8 memory united CD45RO+ cells with CCR7-negative CD45RA+ TemRA cells. Whole-study findings and limits: Among donors, clonotype sharing was expected to be affected by sequencing depth. It was observed that about 5% of naive CD4 clonotypes were shared across a few donors.

Here immunoSEQ multiplex PCR was the method, and the copy in TCRdb shows in-frame clones only, minus some. The sample contains about 380,000 clones, approximately 97% of which appear only once. As for this clone: Its antigen is as yet unknown.

Sequencing used memory CD8+ T cells sorted from blood. Subset here: CD45RO+ cells pooled with CCR7-negative TemRA cells. This chain links TRBV19 with TRBJ1-1, with 8 positions matching TRBD1. This receptor was obtained from a young man in good health. CDR3 protein: CASSMQGANTEAFF. The CDR3, as DNA: TGTGCCAGTAGTATGCAGGGGGCAAACACTGAAGCTTTCTTT. Full variable domain (rest looked up from reference TRBV19 and TRBJ1-1): DGGITQSPKYLFRKEGQNVTLSCEQNLNHDAMYWYRQDPGQGLRLIYYSQIVNDFQKGDIAEGYSVSREKKESFPLTVTSAQKNPTAFYLCASSMQGANTEAFFGQGTRLTVV.